Described below is a single T cell receptor beta chain sequence and its context. The sample belongs to a study of T cell changes during pregnancy in multiple sclerosis. CDR1 and CDR2 from the germline V gene are MNHEY and SMNVEV (reference sequence). With V trimmed by 1 base and J by 3 bases, 2 bases remained unmatched. This CDR3 is built from 15 residues. Assay: immunoSEQ multiplex PCR; the TCRdb copy retains only in-frame clones and omits some. The repertoire holds 60,000 to 75,000 clones, with around 90% as singletons. This TCR derives from a female donor in good health, enrolled as a control in a pregnancy study. The material sequenced was peripheral blood, taken in the second trimester of pregnancy. The J gene is TRBJ2-2, the V gene TRBV27, with 7 bases identical to TRBD2. CDR3 sequence (DNA): TGTGCCAGCAGTTTATTTGGACTAGACACCGGGGAGCTGTTTTTT. It translates to CASSLFGLDTGELFF.